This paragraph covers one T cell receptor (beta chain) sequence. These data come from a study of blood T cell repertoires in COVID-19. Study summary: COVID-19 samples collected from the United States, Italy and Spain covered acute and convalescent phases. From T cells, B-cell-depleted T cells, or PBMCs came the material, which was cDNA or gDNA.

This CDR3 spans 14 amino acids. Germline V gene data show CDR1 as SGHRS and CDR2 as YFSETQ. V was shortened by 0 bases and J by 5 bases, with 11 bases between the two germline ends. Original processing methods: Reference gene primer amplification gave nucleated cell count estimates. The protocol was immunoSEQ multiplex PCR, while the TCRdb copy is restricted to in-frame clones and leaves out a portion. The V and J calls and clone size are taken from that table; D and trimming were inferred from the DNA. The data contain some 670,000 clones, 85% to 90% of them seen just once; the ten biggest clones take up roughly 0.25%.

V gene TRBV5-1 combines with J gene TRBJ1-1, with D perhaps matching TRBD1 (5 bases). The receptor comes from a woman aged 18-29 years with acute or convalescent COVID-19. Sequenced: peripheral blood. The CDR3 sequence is CASSLAGKVTEAFF. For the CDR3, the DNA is TGCGCCAGCAGCTTGGCAGGGAAAGTAACTGAAGCTTTCTTT.